A selection of T cell receptor beta chains follows, all from one sample in a study of identical twins. TCRdb used MiXCR to reprocess the 5' RACE reads, holding one entry per CDR3 protein. The sample consists of about 240,000 distinct CDR3 sequences, 8% to 11% of them appearing once. The specimen was memory T cells sorted from blood. These receptors all stem from a man aged 50-60 years in good health. Both conserved end residues are trimmed from each CDR3.

j_call v_call cdr3_aa
TRBJ1-1 TRBV29-1 SALGTGYEAF
TRBJ2-4 TRBV20-1 SAGQGAFNIQY
TRBJ1-4 TRBV12-3/TRBV12-4 ASSFPGINEKLF
TRBJ2-1 TRBV6-5 ASSYAPSSTKYNEQF
TRBJ2-3 TRBV10-2 ASGTGTTDTQY
TRBJ2-7 TRBV12-3/TRBV12-4 ASSTLAGGLHEQY
TRBJ2-7 TRBV4-2 ASSQDRSSYEQY
TRBJ2-5 TRBV14 ASSQASKTQY
TRBJ2-6 TRBV12-3/TRBV12-4 ASSPRTGGGANVLT
TRBJ2-1 TRBV11-2 ASSQDRVDNEQF
TRBJ2-7 TRBV20-1 SASSGTHVSEQY
TRBJ2-3 TRBV6-1 AIKPRARSTDTQY
TRBJ2-5 TRBV12-3/TRBV12-4 ASSLPGLAEETQY
TRBJ2-7 TRBV5-1 ASSSMGEQY
TRBJ2-5 TRBV6-1 ASSEAGTSYQETQY
TRBJ2-3 TRBV7-2 ASSPAEAPDTQY
TRBJ2-3 TRBV5-1 ASSLGTGTDTQY
TRBJ1-5 TRBV5-4 ASSLDGGTSNQPQH
TRBJ1-5 TRBV23-1 ASSLRDREFSNQPQH
TRBJ2-3 TRBV27 ASSLSFPALEDTQY
TRBJ1-2 TRBV30 AWKGYGYT
TRBJ2-7 TRBV4-1 ASSPRGGGPDEQY
TRBJ2-1 TRBV18 ASSPELKDGNEQF
TRBJ2-7 TRBV12-3/TRBV12-4 ASSLDGGKTLEQY
TRBJ2-3 TRBV5-1 ASSLGRATDTQY
TRBJ1-2 TRBV20-1 SAKRVGGRDYGYT
TRBJ1-1 TRBV10-3 AISERRENTEAF
TRBJ2-5 TRBV7-9 ASSFDSGGTQY
TRBJ2-5 TRBV5-6 ASSLERPGSSIPETQY
TRBJ2-3 TRBV10-1 ASSEPGISTDTQY
TRBJ1-1 TRBV12-3/TRBV12-4 ASLPPGSNTEAF
TRBJ2-2 TRBV5-1 ASSLQTGSGELF
TRBJ2-2 TRBV20-1 SAGPRDTGELF
TRBJ2-7 TRBV20-1 SASGPGDGEQY
TRBJ2-5 TRBV18 ASSPPDSIRSETQY
TRBJ2-7 TRBV20-1 SARDTYYEQY
TRBJ2-5 TRBV5-6 ASSLVGYLETQY
TRBJ2-6 TRBV11-2 ASSAKGFGTVISGANVLT
TRBJ2-7 TRBV10-2 ASSESNRGTYEQY
TRBJ1-2 TRBV13 ASSLWSDSPGYT